Listed below are T cell receptor beta chains from one sample, sequenced in a study of metastatic and nonmetastatic thyroid tumors. With MiXCR, TCRdb reprocessed the PCR reads. The sample holds 65,000 or so clones; 4% to 4.5% are singletons and the top ten take 20% to 25%. The sample consisted of blood. The receptors originated from a female donor with papillary thyroid cancer or a benign thyroid nodule (not recorded which). Some clones in this sample may be carry-over from other donors' samples. CDR3s include the opening cysteine and the closing phenylalanine or tryptophan. Fields, in order: clone size, V gene, CDR3 protein. Rows give clone size only sometimes, using once, few, many, or a class for an expanded clone.

many TRBV6-1 CASSDTGGASRSEQFF
many TRBV19 CASSLGGGVADTQYF
many TRBV20-1 CSARDAENAPNTEAFF
many TRBV2 CAIEAAGGIGELFF
many TRBV20-1 CSARGGQGAGNTEAFF
many TRBV2 CASRERPSGRGNEQFF
. TRBV20-1 CSARVPGADTQYF
. TRBV18 CASSPATSGSYNEQFF
many TRBV6-1 CAARGGSNQPQHF
. TRBV7-9 CASSSYEQYF
many TRBV28 CASSSYRVSGNTIYF
many TRBV24-1 CATRGLGSGYNEQFF
many TRBV6-1 CASSRDMFF
. TRBV20-1 CSARVTSGSIYEQYF
many TRBV20-1 CSATGTKHYNEQFF
. TRBV20-1 CSAEALGRETGELFF
many TRBV3-1 CASSPSDRNSGNTIYF
. TRBV6-1 CATTPSGMDTGELFF
many TRBV9 CASSVSGATEQFF
many TRBV20-1 CSASTSAYEQYF
many TRBV19 CASSIDRQGSEQYF
many TRBV28 CASSFGAGVGNEQFF
many TRBV19 CASSRGLLTYEQYF
many TRBV2 CASSEEGPYYEQFF
many TRBV6-5 CASSYSFGTGLNEQYF
many TRBV2 CASEGQEALTGGVKQYF
many TRBV10-3 CAIAPGGQETQYF
few TRBV5-1 CASSLGDRVYEQYF
few TRBV6-2/TRBV6-3 CASSYSGLAGGTDTQYF
many TRBV7-9 CASSGPGTSGTYNEQFF
many TRBV7-2 CASSSTYEQYF
many TRBV6-1 CASIRSAGSGTNYGYTF
many TRBV4-1 CASSQGLAGGLTPKTQYF
. TRBV28 CASQTRARNTGQYF
many TRBV7-6 CASSPVLFTSLAYEQYF
many TRBV29-1 CSVGRRTDTQYF
many TRBV30 CAWSIRSSSTDTQYF
few TRBV6-1 CVSSPSTIFSYNEQFF
few TRBV6-1 CASDWTSGSKETQYF
few TRBV6-6 CASIYSSPGLGDNEQFF
. TRBV3-1 CASSRDLRGNTEAFF
many TRBV7-3 CASSLEVSRDSPLHF
many TRBV4-1 CASSQEVRGRDTIYF
many TRBV2 CASSDGLDTQYF
. TRBV18 CASSQTGNRRASYNSPLHF
. TRBV6-1 CASSESGPQHF
. TRBV10-1 CASSVDSFSDGQYF
few TRBV10-3 CAIRGTGQFGFGNTIYF
many TRBV20-1 CSAIIQGNQPQHF
. TRBV6-5 CASSYTVPGLAGGGVDTQYF
. TRBV28 CASSLWGGAGGYNF
many TRBV11-2 CASSKRAPGNYNEQFF
few TRBV5-5 CASSPPPTGRRVETLCF
many TRBV28 CASSTEGVRTEAFF
. TRBV28 CASSFPSTGKENYGYTF
many TRBV27 CASSLVPDRGTQYF
many TRBV25-1 CASSQGNQETQYF
. TRBV6-9 CASSYSGTRSPYEQYF
many TRBV24-1 CATSDQRQGGYNQPQHF
. TRBV6-1 CASSGLAASGSQETQYF